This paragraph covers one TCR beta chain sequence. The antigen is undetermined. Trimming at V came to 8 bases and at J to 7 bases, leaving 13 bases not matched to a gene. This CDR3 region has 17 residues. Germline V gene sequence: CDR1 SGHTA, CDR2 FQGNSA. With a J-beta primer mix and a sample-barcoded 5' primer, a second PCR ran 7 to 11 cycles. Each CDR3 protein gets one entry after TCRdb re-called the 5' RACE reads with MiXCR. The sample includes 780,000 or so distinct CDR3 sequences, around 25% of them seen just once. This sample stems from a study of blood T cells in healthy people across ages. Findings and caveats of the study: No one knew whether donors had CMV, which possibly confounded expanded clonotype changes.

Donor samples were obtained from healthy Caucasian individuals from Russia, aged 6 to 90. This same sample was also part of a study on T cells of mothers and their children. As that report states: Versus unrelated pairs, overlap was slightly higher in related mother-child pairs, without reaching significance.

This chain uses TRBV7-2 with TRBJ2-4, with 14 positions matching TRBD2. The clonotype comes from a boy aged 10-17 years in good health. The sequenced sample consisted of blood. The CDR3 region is CASAPGTSGSIYNIQYF. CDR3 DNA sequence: TGTGCCAGCGCCCCCGGGACTAGCGGGAGTATTTATAACATTCAGTACTTC.